The T cell receptor beta chain described here comes from a study of cytomegalovirus exposure and HLA in healthy donors. Turning to the study itself: Earlier work reported approximately 110 million unique TCR beta sequences from 180 million or so T cells. Study outcomes and limitations: The productive fraction for most TCR beta V segments was about 90% or about 30% in an earlier analysis.

A multiplex PCR was run with 60 Vbeta primers and 13 Jbeta primers. The data were produced by immunoSEQ multiplex PCR, yet TCRdb's version contains in-frame clones alone and is incomplete. This table has roughly 87,000 clones, roughly 77% appearing once. The V gene lost 5 bases and the J gene lost 5 bases, with 10 bases spanning the gap. This CDR3 is built from 13 residues. Germline loops: CDR1 SNHLY, CDR2 FYNNEI. A remark on this clone: Its antigen is not identified.

The chain uses TRBV2 and TRBJ1-5; no reliable D call. This clonotype originated in a woman aged 40 to 50 in good health and CMV-seropositive. Material for sequencing was PBMCs. CDR3: CASSTRRDQPQHF. The CDR3 region has the DNA TGTGCCAGCAGTACACGACGGGATCAGCCCCAGCATTTT.